The 4 T cell receptor beta chains below all came from one sample that was sequenced in a study of blood T cell repertoires in COVID-19 (TCRdb year 2020). Libraries were prepared through the immunoSEQ multiplex PCR assay. TCRdb took over this immuneACCESS table, retaining in-frame rearrangements with V and J assigned. Such tables are incomplete; in checked studies, under half of the missing clones stem from an unresolved V gene, and the remainder is unexplained. For this sample the table gives about 300,000 clones, of which roughly 85% were detected only once. The top ten clonotypes cover 13% of the sample. The sequenced sample was peripheral blood. The receptors come from a human donor in a cohort sampled during active COVID-19.

The chain's CDR3 is CAWSVLGSGEQFF. The CDR3 DNA sequence: TGTGCCTGGAGTGTACTAGGTAGCGGCGAGCAGTTCTTC. The V gene is TRBV30, the J gene TRBJ2-1, with D possibly matching TRBD2 (6 bases). The CDR3 extends over 13 amino acids. Germline CDR1 and CDR2: GTSNPN and SVGIG (reference sequence). Trimming shortened V by 0 bases and J by 10 bases, and 13 bases separated the two germline ends.

The rearrangement uses TRBV30 and TRBJ2-7; TRBD1 agrees at 7 bases. The CDR3 loop spans 14 amino acids. The V gene end was trimmed by 5 bases and the J gene end by 6 bases; junction bases not matched to a gene: 13. Germline V gene lookup returns CDR1 GTSNPN and CDR2 SVGIG (reference sequence). In DNA, the CDR3 is TGTGCCTGGCGAGGACAGGCCTCCCGGGGCGAGCAGTACTTC. The encoded protein is CAWRGQASRGEQYF. The full variable domain, its missing parts supplied by reference TRBV30 and TRBJ2-7, is SQTIHQWPATLVQPVGSPLSLECTVEGTSNPNLYWYRQAAGRGLQLLFYSVGIGQISSEVPQNLSASRPQDRQFILSSKKLLLSDSGFYLCAWRGQASRGEQYFGPGTRLTVT.

The chain carries TRBV3-1 (or the pseudogene TRBV3-2) and TRBJ1-4; no clear D gene. V lost 4 bases to trimming and J lost 5 bases, with 14 bases between them. This CDR3 spans 15 amino acids. Germline loops: CDR1 LGHDT, CDR2 YNNKEL (reference sequence). Here the CDR3 DNA reads TGTGCCAGCAGCCCCTCGTTGGAGAGAAATGAAAAACTGTTTTTT. This sequence encodes CASSPSLERNEKLFF.

The chain joins TRBV6-5 to TRBJ1-1; D perhaps matches TRBD1 (5 bases). Per germline, CDR1 MNHEY and CDR2 SVGAGI. The CDR3 has 15 residues. V gave up 0 bases and J gave up 6 bases, with 14 bases separating them. DNA of the CDR3: TGTGCCAGCAGTTACTCGAAAGGGGCTGGGGCTGAAGCTTTCTTT. The encoded protein is CASSYSKGAGAEAFF.